The entry below describes one T cell receptor beta chain. Its antigen is not known. This record belongs to a study of immune evolution from preneoplasia to lung adenocarcinoma. Points from the study as a whole: Clonality was highest in normal lung, lower in later-stage lesions apparently.

The method was immunoSEQ multiplex PCR; TCRdb's version includes in-frame clones alone and lacks a portion of them. This table has thousands of clones, around 85% appearing once. Germline V lookup: CDR1 MDHEN, CDR2 SYDVKM. The V gene end was trimmed by 4 bases and the J gene end by 7 bases; junction bases not matched to a gene: 12. The CDR3 is made up of 15 amino acids. The sequencing sample was made of FFPE atypical adenomatous hyperplasia tissue from the lung. Subset specified: atypical adenomatous hyperplasia (AAH), lung preneoplasia. This clonotype originated in a person aged 65-85 years with lung adenocarcinoma. This chain joins TRBV28 and TRBJ2-7, with 8 nucleotides matching TRBD2. The CDR3 coding sequence is TGTGCCAGCAGTTGGCTCGGGGGGGCGTTTGAAGAGCAGTACTTC. Its translation is CASSWLGGAFEEQYF.